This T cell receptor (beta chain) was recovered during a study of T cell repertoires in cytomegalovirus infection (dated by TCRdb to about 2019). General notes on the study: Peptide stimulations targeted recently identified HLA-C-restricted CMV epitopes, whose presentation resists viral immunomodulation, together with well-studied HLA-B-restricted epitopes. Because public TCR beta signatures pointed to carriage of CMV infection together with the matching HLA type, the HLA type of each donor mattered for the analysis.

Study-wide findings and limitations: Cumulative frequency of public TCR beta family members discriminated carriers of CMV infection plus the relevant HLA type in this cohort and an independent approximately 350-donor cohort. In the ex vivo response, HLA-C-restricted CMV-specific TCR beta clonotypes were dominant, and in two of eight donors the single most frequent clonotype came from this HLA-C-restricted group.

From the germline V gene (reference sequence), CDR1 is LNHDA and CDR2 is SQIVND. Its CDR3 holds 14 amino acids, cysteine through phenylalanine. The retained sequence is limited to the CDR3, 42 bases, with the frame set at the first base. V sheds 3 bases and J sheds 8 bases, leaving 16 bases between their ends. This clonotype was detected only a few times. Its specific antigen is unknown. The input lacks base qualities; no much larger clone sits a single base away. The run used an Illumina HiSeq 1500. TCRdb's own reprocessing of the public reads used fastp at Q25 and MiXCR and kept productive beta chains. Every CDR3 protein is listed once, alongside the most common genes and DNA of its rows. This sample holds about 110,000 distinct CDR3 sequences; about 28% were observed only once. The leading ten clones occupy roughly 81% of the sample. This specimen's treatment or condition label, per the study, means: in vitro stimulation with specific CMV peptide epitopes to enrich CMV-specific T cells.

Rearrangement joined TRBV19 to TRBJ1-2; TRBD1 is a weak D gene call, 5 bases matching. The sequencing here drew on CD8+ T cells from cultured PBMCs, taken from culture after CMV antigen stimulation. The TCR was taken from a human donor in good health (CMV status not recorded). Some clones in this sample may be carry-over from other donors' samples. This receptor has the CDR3 CASSMKSQGGGYTF. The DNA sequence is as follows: TGTGCCAGTAGTATGAAGAGCCAGGGAGGAGGCTACACCTTC.